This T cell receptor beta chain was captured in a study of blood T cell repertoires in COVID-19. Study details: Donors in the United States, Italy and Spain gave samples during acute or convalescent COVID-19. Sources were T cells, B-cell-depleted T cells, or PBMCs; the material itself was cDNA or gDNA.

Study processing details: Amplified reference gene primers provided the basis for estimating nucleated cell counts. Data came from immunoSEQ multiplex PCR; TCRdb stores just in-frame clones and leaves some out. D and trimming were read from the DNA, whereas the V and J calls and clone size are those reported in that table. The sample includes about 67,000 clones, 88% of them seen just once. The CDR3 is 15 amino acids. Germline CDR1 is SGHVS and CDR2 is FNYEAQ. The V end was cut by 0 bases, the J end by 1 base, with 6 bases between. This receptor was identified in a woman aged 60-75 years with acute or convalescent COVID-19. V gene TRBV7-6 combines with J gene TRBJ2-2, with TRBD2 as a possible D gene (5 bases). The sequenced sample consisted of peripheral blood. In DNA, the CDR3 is TGTGCCAGCAGCTTAGCTACTAGGAACACCGGGGAGCTGTTTTTT. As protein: CASSLATRNTGELFF.